This T cell receptor beta chain stems from a study of blood T cells in healthy people across ages. Each sample used at least 6 million PBMCs. This clonotype has only a few counts. V lost 3 bases and J 5 bases, leaving 7 bases between the germline ends. The CDR3 extends over 11 amino acids. Germline-derived CDR1 and CDR2 are GTSNPN and SVGIG (reference sequence). A second about 6 to 12 cycle PCR used barcoded and J-beta primers. Template switching added a 12-random-nucleotide identifier to every cDNA molecule. From the 5' RACE reads, TCRdb called clonotypes with MiXCR, one entry per CDR3 protein. The sample carries approximately 790,000 distinct CDR3 sequences, 55% to 65% recorded once.

The sequencing input was blood. V is TRBV30 and J is TRBJ2-5; no clear D gene. The clonotype comes from a man aged 30 to 45 in good health. CDR3 sequence reads: CAWSQRETQYF. DNA of the CDR3: TGTGCCTGGAGCCAAAGGGAGACCCAGTACTTC. Full variable domain (outside the CDR3, taken from reference TRBV30 and TRBJ2-5): SQTIHQWPATLVQPVGSPLSLECTVEGTSNPNLYWYRQAAGRGLQLLFYSVGIGQISSEVPQNLSASRPQDRQFILSSKKLLLSDSGFYLCAWSQRETQYFGPGTRLLVL.